What follows are 25 T cell receptor beta chains derived from one specimen sequenced in a study of T cell responses to AZD1222 COVID-19 vaccine. The data were produced by immunoSEQ multiplex PCR, yet TCRdb's version contains in-frame clones alone and is incomplete. Among fewer than 150,000 clones listed, about 89% were seen once. The material sequenced was peripheral blood, taken 28 days after the second AZD1222 dose. Source of these receptors: an adult who received the AZD1222 COVID-19 vaccine.

This chain uses TRBV18 with TRBJ1-4, with D perhaps TRBD1 (5 bases). Germline-derived CDR1 and CDR2 are KGHSH and LQKENI. Trimming took 5 bases from V and 5 from J, leaving 12 bases between them. The CDR3 is made up of 14 amino acids. CDR3 sequence: CASSMQGLNEKLFF. CDR3 DNA sequence: TGTGCCAGCTCAATGCAGGGACTAAATGAAAAACTGTTTTTT. The complete variable domain, with remaining parts taken from reference TRBV18 and TRBJ1-4, reads NAGVMQNPRHLVRRRGQEARLRCSPMKGHSHVYWYRQLPEEGLKFMVYLQKENIIDESGMPKERFSAEFPKEGPSILRIQQVVRGDSAAYFCASSMQGLNEKLFFGSGTQLSVL.

This chain connects TRBV7-2 to TRBJ1-4; TRBD1 aligns across 7 bases. Trimming at V came to 6 bases and at J to 2 bases, leaving 9 bases not matched to a gene. This CDR3 is 16 amino acids long. Germline lookup yields CDR1 SGHTA and CDR2 FQGNSA. The CDR3 loop reads CASRSSTGVTNEKLFF. The CDR3 bases are TGTGCCAGCAGGTCATCAACAGGGGTCACTAATGAAAAACTGTTTTTT. The entire variable domain, with the rest obtained from reference TRBV7-2 and TRBJ1-4, is as follows: GAGVSQSPSNKVTEKGKDVELRCDPISGHTALYWYRQSLGQGLEFLIYFQGNSAPDKSGLPSDRFSAERTGGSVSTLTIQRTQQEDSAVYLCASRSSTGVTNEKLFFGSGTQLSVL.

This chain connects TRBV12-5 to TRBJ1-5, with a weak D call TRBD1 (5 bases). The CDR3 runs to 14 residues. The germline V gene has CDR1 LGHNT and CDR2 FRNRAP. V lost 10 bases to trimming and J lost 6 bases, with 19 bases between them. The CDR3: CATIRRERRQPQHF. The CDR3, as DNA: TGTGCTACCATCCGCAGGGAGAGGCGTCAGCCCCAGCATTTT.

This clone turned up a few times. The chain carries TRBV28 and TRBJ1-6, with 7 bases lining up with TRBD1. Germline CDR1 is MDHEN and CDR2 is SYDVKM. The J segment lost 14 bases and the V segment lost 6 bases, leaving 10 bases of the junction unmatched. The CDR3 consists of 13 residues. The CDR3 loop reads CASRRTGPTTLHF. CDR3 sequence (DNA): TGTGCCAGCAGACGGACAGGTCCAACTACCCTCCACTTT. Full variable domain (remainder filled in from reference TRBV28 and TRBJ1-6): DVKVTQSSRYLVKRTGEKVFLECVQDMDHENMFWYRQDPGLGLRLIYFSYDVKMKEKGDIPEGYSVSREKKERFSLILESASTNQTSMYLCASRRTGPTTLHFGNGTRLTVT.

This chain's CDR3 is CASSKAVVAGGRGAKNIQYF. The CDR3 nucleotides read TGTGCCAGCAGCAAAGCCGTGGTAGCGGGAGGAAGAGGGGCCAAAAACATTCAGTACTTC. The V gene is TRBV21-1, the J gene TRBJ2-4; TRBD2, the table's D call, lacks a check against the DNA. TRBV21-1 is flagged as a pseudogene. The CDR3 length is 20 residues.

The chain recombines TRBV6-5 with TRBJ2-7; 10 bases fit TRBD1. Losses at the gene ends were 6 bases for V and 6 bases for J; bases not matched to a gene: 11. This CDR3 region has 15 residues. Germline-derived CDR1 and CDR2 are MNHEY and SVGAGI. As DNA, the CDR3 is TGTGCCAGCAGGCTTGGGGGACAGGGGTTGGGCGAGCAGTACTTC. Translation gives CASRLGGQGLGEQYF.

The CDR3 coding sequence is TGTGCCAGCAGTCAACTAGGCGGTTTAGAGACCCAGTACTTC. It encodes CASSQLGGLETQYF. The chain links TRBV25-1 to TRBJ2-5; TRBD2 might be the D (5 bases). The CDR3 totals 14 residues. V was clipped by 5 bases and J by 4 bases, with 14 bases between them. CDR1 and CDR2 from the germline V gene are MGHDK and SYGVNS. Drawing the rest from reference TRBV25-1 and TRBJ2-5, the complete variable domain is EADIYQTPRYLVIGTGKKITLECSQTMGHDKMYWYQQDPGMELHLIHYSYGVNSTEKGDLSSESTVSRIRTEHFPLTLESARPSHTSQYLCASSQLGGLETQYFGPGTRLLVL.

Written as DNA, the CDR3 is TGTGCCAGCAGCGCTCGAGCGGGGAGGTACGAGCAGTACTTC. This gives the protein CASSARAGRYEQYF. The chain carries TRBV6-5 and TRBJ2-7, with 7 bases identical to TRBD2. The CDR3 extends over 14 amino acids. CDR1 and CDR2 from the germline V gene are MNHEY and SVGAGI. V lost 6 bases, J lost 4 bases, and 9 bases stayed unmatched.

The chain employs TRBV5-4 and TRBJ2-1, with 9 nucleotides matching TRBD2. The germline CDR1 and CDR2 sequences are SGHNT and YYREEE (reference sequence). CDR3 length equals 16 residues. Trimming cost V 2 bases and J 8 bases; bases outside gene matches: 11. This CDR3 is CASSFTVAGGRDEQFF. CDR3 DNA sequence: TGTGCCAGCAGCTTTACCGTAGCGGGCGGGAGGGATGAGCAGTTCTTC.

The chain couples TRBV10-3 to TRBJ2-4; the D gene is possibly TRBD1 (6 bases). Germline CDR1 ENHRY, CDR2 SYGVKD. Between the trimmed V and J ends, which lost 2 bases and 6 bases, there was a span of 17 bases. The CDR3 loop spans 16 amino acids. The CDR3 bases are TGTGCCATCAGTGAGCGCGAACAGGGCCGGGGAAACATTCAGTACTTC. It is translated as CAISEREQGRGNIQYF.

The V call is TRBV11-3, the J call TRBJ2-1, with 10 bases fitting TRBD2. With 7 bases clipped from V and 5 bases from J, the junction kept 8 bases outside the gene matches. The CDR3 contains 15 residues. Germline loops: CDR1 SGHNT, CDR2 YENEEA. CDR3 DNA sequence: TGTGCCAGCACCAAACGGACTAGCGGTAACAATGAGCAGTTCTTC. Its protein is CASTKRTSGNNEQFF.

The chain joins TRBV7-3 to TRBJ2-3; D remains unclear. CDR3 size: 12 residues. In germline, CDR1 is SGHTA, CDR2 FQGTGA. Trimming removed 2 bases at V and 6 bases at J, with 6 bases between. In DNA form, the CDR3 reads TGTGCCAGCAGCTTAGGGCCGGATACGCAGTATTTT. It translates to CASSLGPDTQYF.

The genes are TRBV30 and TRBJ2-1; D tentatively fits TRBD1 or TRBD2 (6 bases each). Germline V gene lookup returns CDR1 GTSNPN and CDR2 SVGIG (reference sequence). This CDR3 contains 13 residues. Trimming removed 4 bases at V and 8 bases at J, with 15 bases between. CDR3 loop: CAWNWGAKDEQFF. CDR3 in DNA: TGTGCCTGGAACTGGGGGGCCAAGGATGAGCAGTTCTTC. Complete variable domain (other parts from reference TRBV30 and TRBJ2-1): SQTIHQWPATLVQPVGSPLSLECTVEGTSNPNLYWYRQAAGRGLQLLFYSVGIGQISSEVPQNLSASRPQDRQFILSSKKLLLSDSGFYLCAWNWGAKDEQFFGPGTRLTVL.

This sequence joins TRBV24-1 and TRBJ2-1; 12 bases match TRBD2. Germline assignment: CDR1 KGHDR and CDR2 SFDVKD. This CDR3 region has 15 residues. Germline trimming cut 4 bases from V and 12 bases from J; bases unmatched to any gene: 9. CDR3 in amino acids: CATSDLGTSGFGQFF. As DNA, the CDR3 is TGTGCCACCAGTGACCTCGGGACTAGCGGGTTCGGGCAGTTCTTC.

This clone was observed once. V is TRBV7-9 and J is TRBJ1-6; D perhaps matches TRBD1 (5 bases). Germline V gene sequence: CDR1 SEHNR, CDR2 FQNEAQ (reference sequence). V was pared by 1 base and J by 7 bases, with 14 bases between. This CDR3 has 16 residues. As DNA, the CDR3 is TGTGCCAGCAGCTTAGGGCGGGGCACATCGAATTCACCCCTCCACTTT. As protein: CASSLGRGTSNSPLHF.

The chain links TRBV4-1 to TRBJ2-7; the D is unclear. This CDR3 spans 15 amino acids. With 1 base removed from V and 3 bases from J, the gap between germline ends came to 13 bases. Germline V gene lookup returns CDR1 MGHRA and CDR2 YSYEKL. The CDR3 sequence: CASSQVSGSNYEQYF. Written as DNA, the CDR3 is TGCGCCAGCAGCCAAGTCTCCGGGTCGAACTACGAGCAGTACTTC.

V is TRBV7-2 and J is TRBJ1-4; 7 positions agree with TRBD1. CDR1 SGHTA and CDR2 FQGNSA come from the germline V gene. V lost 5 bases to trimming and J lost 2 bases; unmatched junction nucleotides: 5. This CDR3 has 15 residues. CDR3 residues: CASSRGTATNEKLFF. The CDR3, as DNA: TGTGCCAGCAGCCGTGGGACAGCGACTAATGAAAAACTGTTTTTT.

This sequence joins TRBV4-1 and TRBJ1-4; D is perhaps TRBD1 (6 bases). V was pared by 1 base and J by 8 bases, with 14 bases between. CDR3 length equals 15 residues. Germline V CDR1 and CDR2: MGHRA, YSYEKL. CDR3 sequence reads: CASSQAWGLREKLFF. CDR3 bases: TGCGCCAGCAGCCAAGCTTGGGGGCTTCGGGAAAAACTGTTTTTT.

The rearrangement uses TRBV29-1 and TRBJ1-1, with 9 positions matching TRBD1. Germline V gives CDR1 SQVTM, CDR2 ANQGSEA. The trim removed 5 bases at V and 0 bases at J, leaving 10 bases unmatched. This CDR3 is built from 16 residues. Here the CDR3 reads CSVNRDRALMNTEAFF. The DNA for the CDR3 is TGCAGCGTTAACCGGGACAGGGCGCTGATGAACACTGAAGCTTTCTTT.

The V call is TRBV9, the J call TRBJ1-4; TRBD1 agrees at 8 bases. J gave up 7 bases and V 4 bases, and 3 bases lay outside the gene matches. CDR1 and CDR2 from the germline V gene are SGDLS and YYNGEE. CDR3 size: 13 residues. In nucleotides, the CDR3 is TGTGCCAGCAGCACCGGACAGGGTGAAAAACTGTTTTTT. As protein: CASSTGQGEKLFF.

The CDR3 DNA reads as TGTGCCAGCAGCGTAGGCAGACAGGACGGCTCACCCCTCCACTTT. Its protein is CASSVGRQDGSPLHF. This chain joins TRBV9 and TRBJ1-6, with D perhaps matching TRBD1 (6 bases). CDR1 and CDR2 (germline): SGDLS, YYNGEE. This CDR3 has 15 residues. Trimming shortened V by 0 bases and J by 10 bases, and 14 bases separated the two germline ends.

This clone has a handful of counts. This chain links TRBV27 with TRBJ1-2, with 8 positions matching TRBD1. Germline values: CDR1 MNHEY, CDR2 SMNVEV (reference sequence). CDR3 length: 14 amino acids. V was pared by 3 bases and J by 6 bases, with 6 bases of the junction left unmatched. The CDR3 is CASSFSDREDGYTF. CDR3 coding DNA: TGTGCCAGCAGTTTCTCGGACAGGGAGGATGGCTACACCTTC.

CDR3 nucleotide sequence: TGTGCCAGCAGTGAAGAAACAGGCTTTTATCGAAACACCATATATTTT. It is translated as CASSEETGFYRNTIYF. The chain uses TRBV6-1 and TRBJ1-3, with TRBD1 as a possible D gene (5 bases). This CDR3 is built from 16 residues. Germline CDR1 MNHNS, CDR2 SASEGT. With 1 base removed from V and 5 bases from J, the gap between germline ends came to 15 bases.

V usage is TRBV27 and J usage is TRBJ2-3, with no clear D. Trimming pared 4 bases from V and 0 bases from J, leaving 14 bases between. Germline V gene lookup returns CDR1 MNHEY and CDR2 SMNVEV (reference sequence). This CDR3 comprises 16 residues. CDR3 sequence (DNA): TGTGCCAGCAGTTCCCGACCGAGACCTAGCACAGATACGCAGTATTTT. This translates into CASSSRPRPSTDTQYF.

This clone was seen a handful of times. This sequence joins TRBV30 and TRBJ1-2; D is unclear. Germline CDR1 GTSNPN, CDR2 SVGIG (reference sequence). The CDR3 covers 12 residues. The ends were cut back, 3 bases at V and 2 bases at J, with 7 bases in the middle. Here the CDR3 reads CAWRVVNYGYTF. In nucleotides, the CDR3 is TGTGCCTGGAGGGTAGTCAACTATGGCTACACCTTC. The full variable domain, completed using reference TRBV30 and TRBJ1-2, is SQTIHQWPATLVQPVGSPLSLECTVEGTSNPNLYWYRQAAGRGLQLLFYSVGIGQISSEVPQNLSASRPQDRQFILSSKKLLLSDSGFYLCAWRVVNYGYTFGSGTRLTVV.